The next 31 T cell receptor beta chains were all read from a single sample in a study of blood T cell repertoires in COVID-19. Libraries were prepared by immunoSEQ multiplex PCR; TCRdb keeps only in-frame clonotypes and omits some of them. Here the sample spans some 300,000 clones, roughly 91% being singletons. Sequenced input: PBMCs or T cells enriched from blood (not recorded which). Source of these receptors: a woman aged 30 to 39 who had recovered from COVID-19.

This CDR3 reads CASSQELRTEQFF. The CDR3 nucleotides are TGTGCCAGCAGCCAAGAATTGCGCACCGAGCAGTTCTTC. The genes are TRBV14 and TRBJ2-1; D unclear. With 0 bases removed from V and 10 bases from J, the gap between germline ends came to 10 bases. The CDR3 contains 13 residues. Germline V gives CDR1 SGHDN, CDR2 FVKESK.

The genes are TRBV5-1 and TRBJ1-2; 9 bases agree with TRBD1. J lost 7 bases, V lost 1 base, and 11 bases had no gene match. Germline loops: CDR1 SGHRS, CDR2 YFSETQ. The CDR3 has 16 amino acids. DNA of the CDR3: TGCGCCAGCAGCTTGCAGGGACAGGGTTCATTGGGTGGCTACACCTTC. It specifies CASSLQGQGSLGGYTF.

The chain is built from TRBV9 and TRBJ1-2, with D possibly being TRBD1 (6 bases). This CDR3 has 15 residues. CDR1 is SGDLS and CDR2 is YYNGEE in the germline V gene. The V end lost 0 bases, the J end lost 4 bases, and 13 bases lay between the germline ends. The CDR3: CASSVESQGAYGYTF. The CDR3, as DNA: TGTGCCAGCAGCGTAGAGTCACAGGGAGCCTATGGCTACACCTTC.

The rearrangement uses TRBV23-1 and TRBJ1-1; TRBD1 might be the D (6 bases). TRBV23-1 is given ORF status, its function remaining uncertain. Between the trimmed V and J ends, which lost 0 bases and 7 bases, there was a span of 15 bases. The CDR3 has 15 residues. The CDR3 protein is CASSQSTRTDCEAFF. The CDR3 bases are TGCGCCAGCAGTCAATCCACCCGGACAGACTGTGAAGCTTTCTTT.

The chain uses TRBV19 and TRBJ1-5; 9 bases align to TRBD1. The CDR3 extends over 18 amino acids. After removal of 2 bases from V and 0 bases from J, the junction contained 8 bases not matched to a gene. CDR1 is LNHDA and CDR2 is SQIVND in the germline V gene (reference sequence). CDR3 sequence: CASSIRYRGLNSNQPQHF. CDR3 nucleotides: TGTGCCAGTAGTATAAGGTACAGGGGGCTGAATAGCAATCAGCCCCAGCATTTT.

The DNA for the CDR3 is TGCGCCAGCAGCGAACGGGATACGCAGTATTTT. It encodes CASSERDTQYF. The V gene is TRBV5-1, the J gene TRBJ2-3; D ambiguous. Germline values: CDR1 SGHRS, CDR2 YFSETQ. This CDR3 is built from 11 residues. Trimming shortened V by 4 bases and J by 6 bases, and 6 bases separated the two germline ends.

This chain links TRBV5-8 with TRBJ2-2; tentative D call: TRBD1 (6 bases). The CDR3 is 17 amino acids. Deletions cut 1 base from V and 5 bases from J, with 18 bases between. Germline V gene data show CDR1 as SGHTS and CDR2 as YDEGEE. In DNA form, the CDR3 reads TGTGCCAGCAGCTTGTTCCAGGGGCAGGTTGGAACCGGGGAGCTGTTTTTT. It yields the protein CASSLFQGQVGTGELFF.

V usage is TRBV6-2 or TRBV6-3 and J usage is TRBJ2-3, with 13 positions matching TRBD2. The CDR3 runs 15 residues. V shed 5 bases, J shed 4 bases, and the junction held 3 bases outside the gene matches. Germline CDR1 reads MNHEY; CDR2 reads SVGEGT. DNA for the CDR3: TGTGCCAGCAGTCCGGGACTAGCGGGACCAGATACGCAGTATTTT. It encodes CASSPGLAGPDTQYF.

This clone was detected only once. The gene calls are TRBV3-1 (or the pseudogene TRBV3-2) and TRBJ2-3, with D perhaps matching TRBD2 (6 bases). The CDR3 is 17 residues long. V lost 1 base to trimming and J lost 0 bases, with 14 bases between them. Germline V gene data show CDR1 as LGHDT and CDR2 as YNNKEL (reference sequence). In DNA, the CDR3 is TGTGCCAGCAGCCAAGGCATCTCGAGCGGGAGCACAGATACGCAGTATTTT. It is translated as CASSQGISSGSTDTQYF.

As to this clone: The sample holds other DNA sequences that translate to the same CDR3. The CDR3 nucleotides are TGCGCCAGCAGCTCCGGGACTGCTAGCACAGATACGCAGTATTTT. Residues: CASSSGTASTDTQYF. The genes are TRBV5-1 and TRBJ2-3; D possibly corresponds to TRBD2 (6 bases). CDR1 is SGHRS and CDR2 is YFSETQ in the germline V gene. With 3 bases removed from V and 0 bases from J, the gap between germline ends came to 11 bases. This CDR3 has 15 amino acids.

The gene calls are TRBV27 and TRBJ2-1; 12 positions match TRBD2. Germline V gene data show CDR1 as MNHEY and CDR2 as SMNVEV (reference sequence). This CDR3 has 15 residues. Unmatched junction bases numbered 5, after V lost 6 bases and J lost 5 bases. The CDR3 DNA reads as TGTGCCAGCAGGCCCGGACTAGCGGGAAACAATGAGCAGTTCTTC. Translating it yields CASRPGLAGNNEQFF.

The chain recombines TRBV28 with TRBJ1-6; D is undetermined. The CDR3 loop spans 15 amino acids. With 3 bases removed from V and 8 bases from J, the gap between germline ends came to 14 bases. The germline V gene encodes CDR1 MDHEN and CDR2 SYDVKM. The CDR3 sequence is CASSFVYSGDSPLHF. CDR3 bases: TGTGCCAGCAGTTTCGTTTATTCCGGGGATTCACCCCTCCACTTT. Looking up the rest from reference TRBV28 and TRBJ1-6 gives the full variable domain: DVKVTQSSRYLVKRTGEKVFLECVQDMDHENMFWYRQDPGLGLRLIYFSYDVKMKEKGDIPEGYSVSREKKERFSLILESASTNQTSMYLCASSFVYSGDSPLHFGNGTRLTVT.

The V and J genes are TRBV19 and TRBJ2-1; TRBD2 matches 10 bases. V lost 5 bases and J lost 6; bases outside the gene matches: 1. Germline V lookup: CDR1 LNHDA, CDR2 SQIVND (reference sequence). The CDR3 contains 13 residues. The CDR3 here is CASSPSGSNEQFF. The CDR3 DNA is TGTGCCAGTAGTCCTAGCGGGAGCAATGAGCAGTTCTTC.

The rearrangement uses TRBV2 and TRBJ2-5, with TRBD1 as a possible D gene (5 bases). CDR1 and CDR2 from the germline V gene are SNHLY and FYNNEI. The CDR3 is made up of 13 amino acids. The V end lost 8 bases, the J end lost 1 base, and 11 bases lay between the germline ends. Here the CDR3 reads CASGAEFQETQYF. The CDR3 DNA reads TGTGCCAGCGGGGCCGAGTTCCAAGAGACCCAGTACTTC.

The count of this clone is one. This chain connects TRBV10-3 to TRBJ2-2; 14 bases are a match to TRBD2. The CDR3 runs 20 residues. The J segment lost 0 bases and the V segment lost 0 bases, leaving 6 bases of the junction unmatched. Germline V gene sequence: CDR1 ENHRY, CDR2 SYGVKD. The CDR3 is CAISESTSGRAEANTGELFF. The CDR3 DNA is TGTGCCATCAGTGAGTCGACTAGCGGGAGGGCGGAGGCGAACACCGGGGAGCTGTTTTTT.

In its sample, this clone was seen once. The chain employs TRBV28 and TRBJ1-5, with D possibly being TRBD1 (6 bases). The CDR3 spans 14 residues. Trimming took 6 bases from V and 3 from J, leaving 12 bases between them. The germline V gene has CDR1 MDHEN and CDR2 SYDVKM. CDR3 sequence: CASSRTGYNQPQHF. CDR3 DNA: TGTGCCAGCAGCCGAACAGGGTACAATCAGCCCCAGCATTTT.

The CDR3 coding sequence is TGTGCCAGCAGCCAAGATCCTATAGCAGGGGAGCAGTTCTTC. Translation gives CASSQDPIAGEQFF. This chain connects TRBV3-1 (or the pseudogene TRBV3-2) to TRBJ2-1; the D gene is possibly TRBD1 (5 bases). Germline V lookup: CDR1 LGHDT, CDR2 YNNKEL (reference sequence). V lost 0 bases and J lost 10, with 13 bases in between. The length of the CDR3 is 14 residues.

The chain has TRBV5-6 and TRBJ1-1, with D unresolved. This CDR3 is built from 16 residues. Trimming shortened V by 0 bases and J by 4 bases, and 16 bases separated the two germline ends. CDR1 is SGHDT and CDR2 is YYEEEE in the germline V gene. CDR3 residues: CASSLGLSGVGTEAFF. The CDR3 DNA is TGTGCCAGCAGCTTGGGGCTCAGCGGGGTTGGCACTGAAGCTTTCTTT.

The chain couples TRBV29-1 to TRBJ2-7; D ambiguous. This CDR3 has 13 residues. The V gene's germline CDR1 is SQVTM and CDR2 ANQGSEA. V was cut by 5 bases and J by 2 bases, with 13 bases left in between. The CDR3 protein is CSVLSRGAYEQYF. The CDR3 coding sequence is TGCAGCGTTCTATCGAGAGGTGCCTACGAGCAGTACTTC.

The V and J genes are TRBV27 and TRBJ2-1; 7 nucleotides match TRBD2. The CDR3 is 17 amino acids. J was trimmed by 7 bases and V by 6 bases; bases with no gene match: 18. The germline V gene encodes CDR1 MNHEY and CDR2 SMNVEV (reference sequence). CDR3 sequence reads: CASSLPLGGGPGNEQFF. The CDR3 nucleotides read TGTGCCAGCAGCCTTCCCCTTGGGGGAGGGCCTGGAAATGAGCAGTTCTTC.

The chain employs TRBV10-3 and TRBJ1-4, with TRBD1 as a possible D gene (6 bases). The CDR3 covers 13 residues. V dropped 11 bases and J dropped 8 bases, with 18 bases sitting between them. Germline CDR1 and CDR2: ENHRY and SYGVKD. In DNA form, the CDR3 reads TGTGCCGTCAATTCAGGGGTCGGGGAAAAACTGTTTTTT. Translation gives CAVNSGVGEKLFF.

This clone was picked up one time. The gene calls are TRBV20-1 and TRBJ1-5; tentatively, D is TRBD1 (5 bases). Germline-derived CDR1 and CDR2 are DFQATT and SNEGSKA (reference sequence). V lost 5 bases and J 9 bases, leaving 20 bases between the germline ends. This CDR3 comprises 14 residues. CDR3 region: CSAGGTGVSGPQHF. The CDR3 coding sequence is TGCAGTGCTGGTGGGACGGGGGTTAGCGGGCCCCAGCATTTT.

This clone was seen a few times. The CDR3 loop is CASSQELPAGYLANSPLHF. The CDR3 DNA follows: TGCGCCAGCAGCCAAGAACTACCGGCGGGCTATCTCGCCAATTCACCCCTCCACTTT. The chain uses TRBV4-3 and TRBJ1-6; D not certain. V shed 0 bases and J shed 7 bases, with 22 bases lying between them. There are 19 residues in the CDR3. The germline gives CDR1 LGHNA, CDR2 YSLEER.

The chain carries TRBV12-3 or TRBV12-4 and TRBJ1-2, with 10 nucleotides matching TRBD1. J was trimmed by 7 bases and V by 6 bases; bases with no gene match: 5. The length of the CDR3 is 13 residues. CDR3 protein: CASSYGQGGGYTF. CDR3 in DNA: TGTGCCAGCAGCTACGGACAGGGGGGTGGCTACACCTTC.

The chain joins TRBV19 to TRBJ2-3; 7 bases are a match to TRBD1. The CDR3 extends over 15 amino acids. Germline CDR1 is LNHDA and CDR2 is SQIVND (reference sequence). The J segment lost 3 bases and the V segment lost 5 bases, leaving 8 bases of the junction unmatched. The CDR3 DNA reads as TGTGCCAGTAGTGACCGGGACAGTGGGACAGATACGCAGTATTTT. Protein product: CASSDRDSGTDTQYF. Based on the CDR3 plus reference TRBV19 and TRBJ2-3, the full variable domain is DGGITQSPKYLFRKEGQNVTLSCEQNLNHDAMYWYRQDPGQGLRLIYYSQIVNDFQKGDIAEGYSVSREKKESFPLTVTSAQKNPTAFYLCASSDRDSGTDTQYFGPGTRLTVL.

The chain employs TRBV25-1 and TRBJ1-1; 9 nucleotides agree with TRBD1. Per the germline V gene, CDR1 is MGHDK and CDR2 is SYGVNS. Losses at the gene ends were 6 bases for V and 3 bases for J; bases not matched to a gene: 8. The CDR3 loop spans 15 amino acids. CDR3 in DNA: TGTGCCAGCAGCTCTCCGGGACAGGGACACACTGAAGCTTTCTTT. Protein product: CASSSPGQGHTEAFF.

The chain combines TRBV4-3 with TRBJ2-3; TRBD2 aligns across 7 bases. Germline lookup yields CDR1 LGHNA and CDR2 YSLEER. The CDR3 runs to 15 residues. After removal of 0 bases from V and 4 bases from J, the junction contained 4 bases not matched to a gene. CDR3 sequence (DNA): TGCGCCAGCAGCCAAGAGTCAGGGAGGGCAGATACGCAGTATTTT. This encodes CASSQESGRADTQYF.

V and J are TRBV18 and TRBJ1-5; tentatively, D is TRBD1 (5 bases). This CDR3 has 14 residues. Between the trimmed V and J ends, which lost 5 bases and 5 bases, there was a span of 13 bases. CDR1 and CDR2 from the germline V gene are KGHSH and LQKENI. In DNA, the CDR3 is TGTGCCAGCTCAGACAGACCGTTGGATCAGCCCCAGCATTTT. Translation gives CASSDRPLDQPQHF.

The genes are TRBV6-5 and TRBJ1-1, with no clear D. Trimming took off 5 bases at V and 5 bases at J, with 18 bases between the two ends. The CDR3 runs 15 residues. CDR1 and CDR2 from the germline V gene are MNHEY and SVGAGI. The CDR3 protein is CASSTATTGRTEAFF. The CDR3 DNA sequence: TGTGCCAGCAGTACCGCAACGACTGGGAGGACTGAAGCTTTCTTT.

The chain has TRBV27 and TRBJ2-7; 11 positions match TRBD1. This CDR3 is built from 16 residues. The germline V gene has CDR1 MNHEY and CDR2 SMNVEV (reference sequence). The V gene end was trimmed by 7 bases and the J gene end by 4 bases; junction bases not matched to a gene: 12. The CDR3 sequence: CASKRIVGTGGYEQYF. The CDR3 nucleotides are TGTGCCAGCAAAAGAATAGTGGGGACAGGGGGTTACGAGCAGTACTTC.

This chain links TRBV12-5 with TRBJ1-2; the D gene is possibly TRBD1 (5 bases). The V gene lost 2 bases and the J gene lost 4 bases, with 17 bases spanning the gap. The CDR3 consists of 16 residues. Germline V gene sequence: CDR1 LGHNT, CDR2 FRNRAP. CDR3 DNA sequence: TGTGCTAGTGGTTTGTCCGACAGAACATCCTTCTATGGCTACACCTTC. Residues: CASGLSDRTSFYGYTF.